A single T cell receptor (beta chain) is shown here with its context. Its antigen is still unknown. The data were taken from a study of vaccination effects on CD4 cells after COVID-19. In the study overall: The participants, recipients of two vaccine doses, got either BNT162b2 or mRNA-1273. Findings of the study overall: Infection- and vaccine-induced clones contracted markedly late after vaccination.

Antigen-specific CD4+ T cells were first expanded with viral peptide pools by the ViraFEST assay and only then sequenced. At the end of about 10 days of culture, CD4+ T cells were isolated. According to the study, vaccine recipients showed no prior SARS-CoV-2 infection and negative nucleocapsid antibodies. Cultures received IL-2 medium that replaced half the medium on days 3 and 7. The data were produced by immunoSEQ multiplex PCR, yet TCRdb's version contains in-frame clones alone and is incomplete. This table has 20,000 to 25,000 clones, around 75% appearing once. This CDR3 is 14 amino acids long. The V gene end was trimmed by 7 bases and the J gene end by 5 bases; junction bases not matched to a gene: 6. The germline V gene encodes CDR1 SGHRS and CDR2 YFSETQ.

The sample consisted of CD4+ T cells from PBMCs cultured with HCoV-NL63 spike peptides, taken before COVID-19 vaccination. The receptor was isolated from a human donor who received a COVID-19 vaccine. V gene TRBV5-1 combines with J gene TRBJ2-1; 10 positions match TRBD2. The CDR3 DNA reads as TGCGCCAGCGGCGGGACTAGCGCACACAATGAGCAGTTCTTC. As protein: CASGGTSAHNEQFF.